This T cell receptor beta chain was captured by sequencing in a study of CD8+CD57+ T cells in acquired aplastic anemia. Germline CDR1 is SNHLY and CDR2 is FYNNEI. The CDR3 length is 13 residues. In the case of this clonotype: At one boundary the junction diverges from the germline segment, which might be a read error.

Researchers used genomic DNA as the template to profile TCR beta VDJ and CDR3. TCRdb itself ran the reads through MiXCR, one entry per CDR3 protein. Of under 200,000 distinct CDR3 sequences listed, 50% to 75% are singletons. Sequences were obtained from sorted CD4+, CD8+, or CD8+CD57+ T cells (not recorded which) from PBMCs. J is TRBJ1-1 and V is TRBV2; D gene ambiguous. This TCR was sampled from a human donor with severe aplastic anemia or a healthy control (not recorded which). The CDR3 sequence: CASSEFGWTEVFF. CDR3 nucleotides: TGTGCCAGTAGTGAGTTTGGATGGACTGAAGTTTTCTTT.